This T cell receptor beta chain originates from a study of post-analysis software for immune sequencing data. Study-wide points: Relative to controls, patients with multiple sclerosis showed significantly lower normalized Chao1 diversity. When patients were compared with controls, 4 or 5 TRBV segments were more frequent, TRBV5-6, TRBV5-1 and TRBV20-1 among them.

The CDR3 extends over 15 amino acids. The V gene's germline CDR1 is SGHTA and CDR2 FQGNSA. TCR beta cDNA libraries had unique molecular identifiers. TCRdb called the PCR reads again in MiXCR, with one record for every CDR3 protein. This table has 600,000 to 750,000 distinct CDR3 sequences, more than 50% appearing once. To note about this clonotype: The antigen is not known.

What was sequenced was blood. This rearrangement joins TRBV7-2 to TRBJ2-1, with TRBD1 as a possible D gene (6 bases). Matching the DNA end better, TRBJ2-7 makes the J call doubtful. This receptor was obtained from a girl between 2 and 10 years old with multiple sclerosis. CDR3 in DNA: TGTGCCAGCAGCCCCACCAGCGGACAGACCCACGAGCAGTACTTC. Its protein product is CASSPTSGQTHEQYF.